Sequencing of this T cell receptor beta chain was carried out in a study of T-cell memory formation after mild COVID-19. Study results and limitations: Detection of some responders pre-infection suggested pre-existing cross-reactive memory T cells participated.

This clonotype was picked up a small number of times. Its antigen remains unidentified. Libraries for TCRalpha and TCRbeta carried sample barcodes and unique molecular identifiers via 5'RACE. TCRdb reprocessed the 5' RACE reads via MiXCR and lists one record per CDR3 protein. The table includes over 300,000 distinct CDR3 sequences, more than 20% detected once. Germline values: CDR1 SGHTA, CDR2 FQGNSA. The trim removed 5 bases at V and 8 bases at J, leaving 11 bases unmatched. The CDR3 has 14 amino acids. The specimen was PBMCs or a T cell subset sorted from them (not recorded which). The TCR was taken from a young man who had mild COVID-19 (a few samples of this study predate the infection). Cell type and time point are not known. The chain has TRBV7-2 and TRBJ2-7, with TRBD2 matching over 8 bases. CDR3 loop: CASSAGLADGKQYF. The DNA for the CDR3 is TGTGCCAGCAGCGCCGGACTAGCCGATGGAAAGCAGTACTTC.